This TCR beta chain was found in a study of blood T cell repertoires in COVID-19. In the study overall: COVID-19 samples, acute and convalescent, were from the United States, Italy and Spain. PBMCs, B-cell-depleted T cells, or T cells were the source of the cDNA or gDNA that made up the material.

This clone occurred a few times. Methods used by the authors: Reference gene primer amplification yielded estimated nucleated cell counts. The method was immunoSEQ multiplex PCR; TCRdb's version includes in-frame clones alone and lacks a portion of them. V and J calls and clone size are given by that table; D and trimming were obtained from the DNA. This repertoire shows about 49,000 clones, roughly nine tenths found once; its top ten account for 3% to 3.5%. V was clipped by 0 bases and J by 2 bases, with 7 bases between them. The CDR3 has 14 amino acids. Per germline, CDR1 SGHRS and CDR2 YFSETQ. The chain recombines TRBV5-1 with TRBJ2-3; D is unresolved. The sequenced sample consisted of peripheral blood. The sequence derives from a human donor in a cohort sampled during active COVID-19. In DNA, the CDR3 is TGCGCCAGCAGCTTGGGGGCCTTCACAGATACGCAGTATTTT. This translates into CASSLGAFTDTQYF.